Listed here are 14 T cell receptor beta chains from one sample, sequenced in a study of liver allograft versus peripheral blood T cells. Looking at the study overall: In transplanted livers, T cell receptor repertoires were compared with those found in the recipients' peripheral blood.

A single record per CDR3 protein comes from TCRdb applying MiXCR to the reads. Seen here are 5,000 to 7,000 distinct CDR3 sequences, approximately 15% observed once, and the top ten hold around 3.1%. Every receptor here comes from a human patient who had a liver transplant. The T cells may partly be graft donor cells.

Only a few counts were recorded for this clonotype. The chain recombines TRBV20-1 with TRBJ2-7, with 8 positions matching TRBD2. V dropped 6 bases and J dropped 3; count of bases not matched to a gene: 7. This CDR3 is built from 13 residues. Germline-derived CDR1 and CDR2 are DFQATT and SNEGSKA (reference sequence). CDR3 protein: CSAWGSGNYEQYF. CDR3 DNA sequence: TGCAGTGCGTGGGGTAGCGGGAACTACGAGCAGTACTTC.

This clonotype was detected ten times or more. The chain uses TRBV19 and TRBJ2-5, with D possibly being TRBD1 (6 bases). CDR3 length: 13 amino acids. Germline CDR1 and CDR2: LNHDA and SQIVND (reference sequence). V lost 6 bases and J lost 5, with 13 bases in between. CDR3 coding DNA: TGTGCCAGTAGCCCGACAGGAGTGGAGACCCAGTACTTC. Translated: CASSPTGVETQYF. Full variable domain (missing parts from reference TRBV19 and TRBJ2-5): DGGITQSPKYLFRKEGQNVTLSCEQNLNHDAMYWYRQDPGQGLRLIYYSQIVNDFQKGDIAEGYSVSREKKESFPLTVTSAQKNPTAFYLCASSPTGVETQYFGPGTRLLVL.

This clonotype rates as medium-sized. The chain carries TRBV24-1 and TRBJ1-5; 7 nucleotides align to TRBD1. Germline CDR1 reads KGHDR; CDR2 reads SFDVKD. V was clipped by 1 base and J by 5 bases; unmatched bases: 1. The CDR3 is made up of 14 amino acids. CDR3 loop: CATSDFQGDQPQHF. Here the CDR3 DNA reads TGTGCCACCAGTGATTTCCAGGGGGATCAGCCCCAGCATTTT.

V gene TRBV5-1 combines with J gene TRBJ2-2; tentatively, D is TRBD1 (6 bases). V dropped 3 bases and J dropped 6 bases, with 12 bases sitting between them. The CDR3 length is 14 residues. Germline CDR1 SGHRS, CDR2 YFSETQ. The CDR3 DNA is TGCGCCAGCAGCTCGACACAGGGTCCCGGGGAGCTGTTTTTT. It codes for CASSSTQGPGELFF.

Sample share makes this clonotype medium-sized. This chain joins TRBV6-6 and TRBJ2-7, with unresolved D. This CDR3 is built from 12 residues. Trimming removed 0 bases from V and 3 bases from J, with 3 bases in between. The germline V gene encodes CDR1 MNHNY and CDR2 SVGAGI (reference sequence). The CDR3 DNA follows: TGTGCCAGCAGTTACTCTATCTACGAGCAGTACTTC. Protein: CASSYSIYEQYF.

This chain connects TRBV7-3 to TRBJ2-3; possibly TRBD2 for D (5 bases). V lost 5 bases, J lost 0 bases, and 12 bases lay in between. Germline CDR1 reads SGHTA; CDR2 reads FQGTGA. The CDR3 has 15 amino acids. The CDR3, as DNA: TGTGCCAGCAGCCTAGGACTCTTTAGCACAGATACGCAGTATTTT. It encodes CASSLGLFSTDTQYF.

The chain uses TRBV20-1 and TRBJ2-2; 8 bases map to TRBD2. The CDR3 is 13 amino acids. With 5 bases clipped from V and 6 bases from J, the junction kept 5 bases outside the gene matches. The V gene's germline CDR1 is DFQATT and CDR2 SNEGSKA (reference sequence). CDR3 amino acids: CSAYTGGSGELFF. CDR3 DNA: TGCAGTGCTTACACGGGGGGGTCCGGGGAGCTGTTTTTT.

Note on this clonotype: Possible read error: a much larger clone is one base away. V is TRBV6-6 and J is TRBJ2-5; weak D call: TRBD2 (6 bases). Per germline, CDR1 MNHNY and CDR2 SVGAGI (reference sequence). The CDR3 is 14 residues long. Trimming shortened V by 6 bases and J by 4 bases, and 15 bases separated the two germline ends. The CDR3 protein is CASRSAGGRETQYF. For the CDR3, the DNA is TGTGCCAGCAGGTCGGCCGGGGGTCGAGAGACCCAGTACTTC.

By proportion, this clonotype is medium-sized. This chain links TRBV7-9 with TRBJ1-6; possibly TRBD1 for D (5 bases). In germline, CDR1 is SEHNR, CDR2 FQNEAQ (reference sequence). This CDR3 contains 14 residues. With 3 bases removed from V and 10 bases from J, the gap between germline ends came to 13 bases. CDR3 nucleotide sequence: TGTGCCAGCAGCTTCCTGGGGGAACGGTCACCCCTCCACTTT. This encodes CASSFLGERSPLHF.

This clonotype ranks as medium-sized. The CDR3 here is CASNPDGRENYGYTF. The DNA of the CDR3 is TGTGCCAGTAACCCTGATGGACGGGAAAACTATGGCTACACCTTC. The gene calls are TRBV19 and TRBJ1-2; D gene uncertain. The CDR3 length is 15 residues. V was cut by 7 bases and J by 2 bases, with 17 bases left in between. Germline V gives CDR1 LNHDA, CDR2 SQIVND (reference sequence).

On this clonotype: This clone may be a read error of a much larger clone one base away. This chain uses TRBV6-5 with TRBJ1-2; unclear D gene. Germline CDR1 and CDR2: MNHEY and SVGAGI. The CDR3 runs to 9 residues. In DNA form, the CDR3 reads TGTGCCAGCAGGGCTGGCAACACCTTC. It specifies CASRAGNTF.

The chain carries TRBV19 and TRBJ2-6; perhaps TRBD2 as D (6 bases). This CDR3 comprises 15 residues. Per the germline V gene, CDR1 is LNHDA and CDR2 is SQIVND (reference sequence). V dropped 4 bases and J dropped 4 bases, with 11 bases sitting between them. The CDR3 bases are TGTGCCAGTAGTAACCGGGACTCAGGGGCCAACGTCCTGACTTTC. As protein: CASSNRDSGANVLTF. Based on the CDR3 plus reference TRBV19 and TRBJ2-6, the full variable domain is DGGITQSPKYLFRKEGQNVTLSCEQNLNHDAMYWYRQDPGQGLRLIYYSQIVNDFQKGDIAEGYSVSREKKESFPLTVTSAQKNPTAFYLCASSNRDSGANVLTFGAGSRLTVL.

This rearrangement joins TRBV20-1 to TRBJ2-7, with 8 bases lining up with TRBD1. V trimming: 6 bases; J trimming: 2 bases; junction bases outside the gene matches: 9. Germline V gives CDR1 DFQATT, CDR2 SNEGSKA (reference sequence). The CDR3 runs 14 residues. The CDR3 DNA reads as TGCAGTGCAATCTTGGACAGGGTTCCCTACGAGCAGTACTTC. Translating gives CSAILDRVPYEQYF.

This clonotype has only a few counts. The rearrangement links TRBV7-9 to TRBJ2-7; no clear D gene. The CDR3 has 11 residues. The germline V gene has CDR1 SEHNR and CDR2 FQNEAQ (reference sequence). The V gene lost 2 bases and the J gene lost 5 bases, with 4 bases spanning the gap. CDR3 nucleotide sequence: TGTGCCAGCAGCTTACACGACGAGCAGTACTTC. Residues: CASSLHDEQYF.